This T cell receptor beta chain was documented in a study of blood T cells in healthy people across ages. The V gene lost 6 bases and the J gene lost 3 bases, with 15 bases spanning the gap. CDR1 and CDR2 (germline): MNHEY, SVGEGT. This CDR3 is 14 amino acids long. Then a second PCR, running about 6 to 11 cycles, was carried out with a sample-barcoded 5' primer and a J-beta primer mix. One entry per CDR3 protein, called by TCRdb with MiXCR from the 5' RACE reads. Here the sample spans approximately 1,000,000 distinct CDR3 sequences, 35% to 45% being singletons. This clonotype was seen just once. The sequenced sample was blood. This sequence was found in a man aged 18 to 35 in good health. The rearrangement uses TRBV6-2 or TRBV6-3 and TRBJ2-7; D may be TRBD2 (6 bases). The CDR3: CASRRVGGGYEQYF. The CDR3 DNA reads as TGTGCCAGCAGACGCGTCGGGGGAGGCTACGAGCAGTACTTC.